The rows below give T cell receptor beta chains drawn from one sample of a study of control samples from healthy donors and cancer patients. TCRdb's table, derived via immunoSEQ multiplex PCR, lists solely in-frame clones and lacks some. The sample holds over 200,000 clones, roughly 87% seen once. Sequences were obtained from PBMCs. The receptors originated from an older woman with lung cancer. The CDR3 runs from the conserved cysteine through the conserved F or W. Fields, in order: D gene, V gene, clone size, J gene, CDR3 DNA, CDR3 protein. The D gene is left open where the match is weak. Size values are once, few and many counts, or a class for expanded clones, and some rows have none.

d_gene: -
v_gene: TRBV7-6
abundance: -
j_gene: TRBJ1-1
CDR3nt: TGTGCCAGCAGCCCTGGGAGGGAAACTGAAGCTTTCTTT
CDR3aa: CASSPGRETEAFF

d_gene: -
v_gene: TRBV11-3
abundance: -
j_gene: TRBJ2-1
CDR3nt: TGTGCCAGCAGCACCCAGGGCGGCAATGAGCAGTTCTTC
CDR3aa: CASSTQGGNEQFF

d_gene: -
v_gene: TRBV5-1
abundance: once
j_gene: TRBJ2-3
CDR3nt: TGCGCCAGCAGCTTGGGCAGGGGAAAGGATACGCAGTATTTT
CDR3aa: CASSLGRGKDTQYF

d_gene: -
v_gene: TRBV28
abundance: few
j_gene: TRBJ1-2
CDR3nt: TGTGCCAGCAGTTTCCCGGGACGCCAGGGCGAGGGCTACACCTTC
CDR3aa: CASSFPGRQGEGYTF

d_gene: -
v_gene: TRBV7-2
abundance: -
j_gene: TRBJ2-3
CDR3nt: TGTGCCAGCAGCCCATTTGGGGATACGCAGTATTTT
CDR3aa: CASSPFGDTQYF

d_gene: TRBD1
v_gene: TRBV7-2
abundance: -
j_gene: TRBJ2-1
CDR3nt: TGTGCCAGCAGCCCCGTGGGGACAGCGAATGAGCAGTTCTTC
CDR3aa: CASSPVGTANEQFF

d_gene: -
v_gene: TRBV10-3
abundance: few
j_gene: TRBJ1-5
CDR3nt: TGTGCCATCAGTGAGTACGATCAGCCCCAGCATTTT
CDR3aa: CAISEYDQPQHF

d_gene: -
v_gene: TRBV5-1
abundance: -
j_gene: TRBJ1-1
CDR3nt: TGCGCCAGCAGCTTGGGGGTGGCTGTTTCCAGCACTGAAGCTTTCTTT
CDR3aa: CASSLGVAVSSTEAFF

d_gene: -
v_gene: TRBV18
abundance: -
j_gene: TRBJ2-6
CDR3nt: TGTGCCAGCTCACCATACCGCGTACTCTCTGGGGCCAACGTCCTGACTTTC
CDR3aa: CASSPYRVLSGANVLTF

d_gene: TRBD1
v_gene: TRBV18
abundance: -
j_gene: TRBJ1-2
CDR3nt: TGTGCCAGCTCACCCCCCGAGGGGGACAGCCTGGAGGGCTACACCTTC
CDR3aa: CASSPPEGDSLEGYTF

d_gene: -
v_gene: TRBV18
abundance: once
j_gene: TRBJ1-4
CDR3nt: TGTGCCAGCTCACCACGGAGTTTGGGGGGGCAGGAGGAAAAACTGTTTTTT
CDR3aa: CASSPRSLGGQEEKLFF

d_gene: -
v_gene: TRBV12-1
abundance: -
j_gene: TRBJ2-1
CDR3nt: TGTGCCAGCAGCGGCCCGACTAGCGGGAGAAGGGGTGAGCAGTTCTTC
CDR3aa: CASSGPTSGRRGEQFF

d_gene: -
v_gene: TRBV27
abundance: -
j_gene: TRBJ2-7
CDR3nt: TGTGCCAGCAGTTTAGTCGGGGGCTTGGACGAGCAGTACTTC
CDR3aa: CASSLVGGLDEQYF

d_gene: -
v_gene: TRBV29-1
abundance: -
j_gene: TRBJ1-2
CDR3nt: TGCAGCGTTGCAGGGGTTTCTGGCTACACCTTC
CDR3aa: CSVAGVSGYTF

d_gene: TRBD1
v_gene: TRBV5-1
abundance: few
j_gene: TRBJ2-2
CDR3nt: TGCGCCAGCAGCTTTGCGGGACAGGGAGGCGCCGGGGAGCTGTTTTTT
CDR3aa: CASSFAGQGGAGELFF

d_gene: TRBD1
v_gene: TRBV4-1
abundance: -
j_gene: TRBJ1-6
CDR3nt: TGCGCCAGCAGCCAGACAGGGTTATCTGGTTCACCCCTCCACTTT
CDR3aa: CASSQTGLSGSPLHF

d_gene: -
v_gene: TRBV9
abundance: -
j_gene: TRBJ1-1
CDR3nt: TGTGCCAGCAGCTTAAAGCCGGGCAGGGTGAACACTGAAGCTTTCTTT
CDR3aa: CASSLKPGRVNTEAFF

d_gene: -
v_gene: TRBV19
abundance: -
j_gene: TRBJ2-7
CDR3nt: TGTGCCAGTAGTACCAGCATGACCGGTACCTACGAGCAGTACTTC
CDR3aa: CASSTSMTGTYEQYF

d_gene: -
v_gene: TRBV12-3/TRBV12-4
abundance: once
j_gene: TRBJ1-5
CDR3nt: TGTGCCAGCAGTTTAGCGCATCAGCCCCAGCATTTT
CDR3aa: CASSLAHQPQHF

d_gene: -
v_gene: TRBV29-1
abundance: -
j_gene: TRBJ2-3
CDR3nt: TGCAGCGTTTTTCCGGGATCCCACCCAGATACGCAGTATTTT
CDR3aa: CSVFPGSHPDTQYF